The present T cell receptor beta chain was sequenced within a study of Graves' ophthalmopathy and Graves' hyperthyroidism. RNA transcripts were the source from which TCR beta CDR3 regions were amplified. Second-round multiplex PCR came after first-round RT-PCR with HTBI primers. In TCRdb, the multiplex PCR reads were re-called with MiXCR into one record per CDR3 protein. The sample lists about 740,000 distinct CDR3 sequences, 40% occurring once. V dropped 6 bases and J dropped 3 bases, with 15 bases sitting between them. The CDR3 consists of 16 residues. Germline values: CDR1 MGHDK, CDR2 SYGVNS. To note about this clonotype: Its antigen is as yet unknown.

General observations from the study: Both an approximately 70% sensitivity and a 72.22% specificity characterized the model's predictions of ophthalmopathy progression.

Other autoimmune diseases, uncontrolled infections, pregnancy or lactation led to the exclusion of patients. Around 9.9 ml of fresh blood yielded the PBMCs by density gradient. The chain uses TRBV25-1 and TRBJ2-6; D remains ambiguous. This TCR was sampled from an adult man with Graves' ophthalmopathy. The sequencing input was peripheral blood. CDR3 bases: TGTGCCAGCAGCCACGCGGATAACTATGGGGCCAACGTCCTGACTTTC. Amino acids: CASSHADNYGANVLTF.